This T cell receptor (beta chain) was observed in a study of molecular identifiers for immune sequencing clone quantification. Study findings and constraints: Spiked Jurkat TCR RNA equivalent to one cell was reportedly detectable in approximately 1 million naive cells. Clones exceeding 20 RNA copies carried over 99% of effector molecules but under 1% of naive-cell molecules.

Comment on this clonotype: Its antigen is as yet unknown.

This CDR3 has 15 amino acids. V shed 4 bases, J shed 1 base, and the junction held 6 bases outside the gene matches. From germline, CDR1 is SGHAT and CDR2 FQNNGV. TCRdb re-analysed the PCR reads in MiXCR, keeping a single row per CDR3 protein. The sample yields 460,000 or so distinct CDR3 sequences, around 21% seen once. Naive CD8 sequencing libraries were generated from around 20,000 to 990,000 sorted cells, with 10%, 30% or 50% RNA as input. Naive CD8 T cells, phenotype CD8+CD4-CCR7+CD45RA+, were sorted. Sequencing used naive CD8+ T cells from blood, with Jurkat cell RNA spiked in. Stated subset: FACS-sorted CD8+CD4-CCR7+CD45RA+ naive T cells. The sequence came from a human donor in good health. Some libraries in this study had Jurkat cell RNA spiked in. The chain combines TRBV11-2 with TRBJ2-5; 7 bases line up with TRBD1. The CDR3, as DNA: TGTGCCAGCAGCTCGACAGGGTCTAGCCAAGAGACCCAGTACTTC. Its translation is CASSSTGSSQETQYF.